The 11 T cell receptor beta chains below were found in one sample sequenced in a study of cytomegalovirus exposure and HLA in healthy donors. 60 Vbeta and 13 Jbeta primers were used in PCR. The table came from immunoSEQ multiplex PCR; TCRdb's copy has only in-frame clones and leaves some out. This table has about 100,000 clones, about four fifths appearing once. The specimen was PBMCs. Receptor source: a female donor in good health and CMV-seropositive.

The chain carries TRBV7-8 and TRBJ2-7; D unresolved. Between the trimmed V and J ends, which lost 4 bases and 6 bases, there was a span of 16 bases. CDR1 and CDR2 (germline): SGHVS, FQNEAQ. This CDR3 is 14 amino acids long. CDR3 residues: CASSSPPPSGEQYF. CDR3 sequence (DNA): TGTGCCAGCAGCTCACCACCGCCTAGTGGCGAGCAGTACTTC.

The V call is TRBV13, the J call TRBJ1-1; D perhaps matches TRBD1 (6 bases). Per the germline V gene, CDR1 is PRHDT and CDR2 is FYEKMQ (reference sequence). There are 13 residues in the CDR3. The V and J ends lost 5 bases and 8 bases respectively, with 15 bases between them. CDR3 coding DNA: TGTGCCAGCAGCGAAAGACAGGAGCTAGAAGCTTTCTTT. This encodes CASSERQELEAFF.

The CDR3 loop is CASSPQTTTNYGYTF. The CDR3 nucleotides are TGTGCCAGCTCACCGCAGACTACCACTAACTATGGCTACACCTTC. The gene calls are TRBV18 and TRBJ1-2; D is unresolved. CDR3 length: 15 amino acids. Deletions cut 3 bases from V and 0 bases from J, with 11 bases between. Per the germline V gene, CDR1 is KGHSH and CDR2 is LQKENI.

This sequence joins TRBV6-5 and TRBJ1-5; D might be TRBD1 (6 bases). Deletions cut 8 bases from V and 6 bases from J, with 14 bases between. Germline CDR1 reads MNHEY; CDR2 reads SVGAGI. The CDR3 is 13 amino acids. The chain's CDR3 is CASHAGGIQPQHF. CDR3 sequence (DNA): TGTGCCAGCCACGCGGGGGGCATTCAGCCCCAGCATTTT.

The V and J genes are TRBV7-2 and TRBJ2-7; TRBD1 matches at 10 bases. Germline V CDR1 and CDR2: SGHTA, FQGNSA. This CDR3 comprises 15 residues. After removal of 5 bases from V and 1 base from J, the junction contained 5 bases not matched to a gene. Written as DNA, the CDR3 is TGTGCCAGCAGCCAGCCGGACAGGGGGTCCTACGAGCAGTACTTC. Its translation is CASSQPDRGSYEQYF.

This clone was observed a handful of times. The chain employs TRBV7-8 and TRBJ1-2; weak D call: TRBD1 (5 bases). The CDR3 spans 15 residues. Per the germline V gene, CDR1 is SGHVS and CDR2 is FQNEAQ. V lost 5 bases and J 1 base, leaving 14 bases between the germline ends. CDR3 sequence: CASSAQTDNNYGYTF. CDR3 sequence (DNA): TGTGCCAGCAGCGCACAGACAGACAATAACTATGGCTACACCTTC. The full variable domain, its missing parts supplied by reference TRBV7-8 and TRBJ1-2, is GAGVSQSPRYKVAKRGQDVALRCDPISGHVSLFWYQQALGQGPEFLTYFQNEAQLDKSGLPSDRFFAERPEGSVSTLKIQRTQQEDSAVYLCASSAQTDNNYGYTFGSGTRLTVV.

The chain uses TRBV5-4 and TRBJ2-7, with 8 bases identical to TRBD1. CDR1 is SGHNT and CDR2 is YYREEE in the germline V gene (reference sequence). V lost 3 bases and J lost 5; bases outside the gene matches: 7. The CDR3 loop spans 14 amino acids. The CDR3 DNA sequence: TGTGCCAGCAGCTCCCCCCAGGGGGCACACGAGCAGTACTTC. Amino acids: CASSSPQGAHEQYF.

The CDR3 region has the DNA TGCGCCAGCAGCTTGGGAGGTAGCGGCGAGCAGTACTTC. It specifies CASSLGGSGEQYF. The chain links TRBV5-1 to TRBJ2-7, with a weak D call TRBD2 (6 bases). V was shortened by 0 bases and J by 6 bases, with 10 bases between the two germline ends. The CDR3 length is 13 residues. Germline V gene data show CDR1 as SGHRS and CDR2 as YFSETQ.

On this clone: The sample holds other DNA sequences that translate to the same CDR3. The chain couples TRBV4-1 to TRBJ1-2; 9 bases agree with TRBD1. Germline V gives CDR1 MGHRA, CDR2 YSYEKL. V trimming: 4 bases; J trimming: 4 bases; junction bases outside the gene matches: 10. This CDR3 has 16 amino acids. As DNA, the CDR3 is TGCGCCAGCAGCCTGGGACAGGGTGACTTGAGCTATGGCTACACCTTC. Its translation is CASSLGQGDLSYGYTF.

V is TRBV6-1 and J is TRBJ2-2; 8 bases match TRBD1. Germline V lookup: CDR1 MNHNS, CDR2 SASEGT. This CDR3 has 14 amino acids. The V gene end was trimmed by 7 bases and the J gene end by 4 bases; junction bases not matched to a gene: 5. The CDR3 here is CASTLDRATGELFF. The CDR3 bases are TGTGCCAGCACCCTGGACAGGGCCACCGGGGAGCTGTTTTTT.

The V gene is TRBV19, the J gene TRBJ1-1; D is perhaps TRBD1 (5 bases). V was trimmed by 5 bases and J by 4 bases, leaving 14 bases between them. CDR1 is LNHDA, CDR2 SQIVND, per germline (reference sequence). The CDR3 has 14 residues. CDR3 nucleotides: TGTGCCAGTAGTTCGGGACCCGGGAGCACTGAAGCTTTCTTT. Translating gives CASSSGPGSTEAFF.